This T cell receptor (beta chain) stems from a study of T cells in Graves' hyperthyroidism and ophthalmopathy. Graves' hyperthyroidism qualified as stable when ophthalmopathy did not progress within 18 months. Aged 18 to 65, the patients had hyperthyroidism that was newly diagnosed and had lasted under 2 months. Criteria for exclusion of patients were uncontrolled infection, other autoimmune disease, pregnancy or lactation. The source of the PBMCs was around 9 ml of fresh peripheral blood. The V gene lost 0 bases and the J gene lost 2 bases, with 11 bases spanning the gap. There are 15 residues in the CDR3. RNA transcripts provided the source from which TCR beta CDR3 regions were amplified. The TCR CDR3 was amplified in a first-round RT-PCR using the HTBI primer set. TCRdb reprocessed the multiplex PCR reads with MiXCR, giving one entry per CDR3 protein. The sample records 250,000 to 300,000 distinct CDR3 sequences, approximately 15% being singletons.

This clonotype occurred once. Material: blood. This TCR was sampled from a middle-aged woman with Graves' hyperthyroidism. The rearrangement joins TRBV12-3 or TRBV12-4 to TRBJ2-7; TRBD1 is a possible D gene (7 bases). The CDR3: CASSLADRRAYEQYF. The CDR3 DNA reads TGTGCCAGCAGTTTAGCGGACAGGAGGGCCTACGAGCAGTACTTC.